The source of this T cell receptor beta chain is a study of regulatory T cells in long-lasting Graves disease. Worth noting for this clonotype: Its antigen is unknown.

Whole-study findings and limits: Favored usage of TRBV28, TRBJ1-2 and TRBJ2-5 was recorded in persistent disease.

Sample time point: persistent/refractory GD, antithyroid drugs over 5 years with positive TRAb. PBMC-derived RNA was used for the TCR library. The CDR3 totals 16 residues. The germline CDR1 and CDR2 sequences are SEHNR and FQNEAQ (reference sequence). The trim removed 4 bases at V and 2 bases at J, leaving 7 bases unmatched. Relying on iRepertoire HTBI primers and Arm-PCR of CDR3 regions, the team built TCR beta libraries. TCRdb independently ran MiXCR on the multiplex PCR reads; one entry per CDR3 protein. The sample consists of 300,000 to 350,000 distinct CDR3 sequences, roughly 21% of them appearing once.

This TCR was recovered from a female donor with Graves disease. The chain is built from TRBV7-9 and TRBJ2-5, with 10 positions matching TRBD2. The material was peripheral blood mononuclear cells (PBMCs), obtained when the disease was refractory, from a patient treated with antithyroid drugs. The CDR3, as DNA: TGTGCCAGCAGCTCTTTACTAGCGGGGTCTCAAGAGACCCAGTACTTC. Residues: CASSSLLAGSQETQYF. The full variable domain, rest sourced from reference TRBV7-9 and TRBJ2-5, is DTGVSQNPRHKITKRGQNVTFRCDPISEHNRLYWYRQTLGQGPEFLTYFQNEAQLEKSRLLSDRFSAERPKGSFSTLEIQRTEQGDSAMYLCASSSLLAGSQETQYFGPGTRLLVL.